Presented here are 2 T cell receptor beta chains from one specimen sequenced in a study of blood T cell repertoires in COVID-19. Produced via immunoSEQ multiplex PCR; TCRdb's table is partial and in-frame only. Among roughly 150,000 clones listed, 75% to 90% were seen once. Source material: peripheral blood. The receptors here all came from a young man with COVID-19, enrolled during active disease.

This clone has only a few counts. The chain is built from TRBV2 and TRBJ1-2; TRBD1 might be the D (5 bases). The CDR3 spans 13 residues. The germline V and J ends were trimmed by 5 bases and 8 bases, with 15 bases remaining between them. Germline assignment: CDR1 SNHLY and CDR2 FYNNEI. CDR3 bases: TGTGCCAGCAGTCCGTCCCGGGGGGTCGGCTACACCTTC. It translates to CASSPSRGVGYTF.

For this clone: A read error may produce the germline difference seen at one junction end. This chain links TRBV19 with TRBJ1-4; no firm D call. The CDR3 is 12 amino acids. Germline V gives CDR1 LNHDA, CDR2 SQIVND (reference sequence). Here the CDR3 DNA reads TGTGCCAGTAGCCCTCGGGAGGAAAAACTGCTTTTT. It codes for CASSPREEKLLF.